One sample yielded the 21 T cell receptor beta chains listed below, sequenced in a study of cytomegalovirus exposure and HLA in healthy donors. Both 60 Vbeta primers and 13 Jbeta primers went into the PCR. The repertoire was sequenced with immunoSEQ multiplex PCR; TCRdb's copy has only in-frame clones and lacks some. The sample holds about 200,000 clones, 75% to 90% seen once. Sequenced material: PBMCs. The receptors shown here come from a woman between 50 and 59 years old in good health and CMV-seropositive.

The chain couples TRBV10-3 to TRBJ1-1; TRBD1 agrees at 7 bases. CDR1 is ENHRY and CDR2 is SYGVKD in the germline V gene. The CDR3 extends over 13 amino acids. V trimming: 7 bases; J trimming: 4 bases; junction bases outside the gene matches: 6. The CDR3 sequence: CAITDRAATEAFF. The CDR3 DNA is TGTGCCATCACCGACAGGGCGGCCACTGAAGCTTTCTTT.

J is TRBJ1-4 and V is TRBV7-2; possible D gene TRBD1, 5 bases. Trimming cost V 4 bases and J 0 bases, with 9 bases left between them. From germline, CDR1 is SGHTA and CDR2 FQGNSA. The CDR3 loop spans 15 amino acids. The CDR3 protein is CASSSDSTTNEKLFF. The DNA for the CDR3 is TGTGCCAGCAGCTCCGACAGTACAACTAATGAAAAACTGTTTTTT.

The chain combines TRBV27 with TRBJ2-3; 8 bases fit TRBD2. The V gene end was trimmed by 3 bases and the J gene end by 4 bases; junction bases not matched to a gene: 9. The CDR3 has 16 residues. Germline CDR1 MNHEY, CDR2 SMNVEV (reference sequence). The CDR3 region is CASSFGAGEVADTQYF. The CDR3 bases are TGTGCCAGCAGTTTTGGAGCGGGAGAGGTGGCAGATACGCAGTATTTT.

The chain carries TRBV19 and TRBJ1-5, with D maybe TRBD1 (6 bases). V was trimmed by 4 bases and J by 3 bases, leaving 10 bases between them. The CDR3 contains 14 residues. CDR1 is LNHDA, CDR2 SQIVND, per germline (reference sequence). For the CDR3, the DNA is TGTGCCAGTAGTACAGGGGCTTCCAATCAGCCCCAGCATTTT. Translated, it gives CASSTGASNQPQHF.

The chain uses TRBV28 and TRBJ2-2; TRBD1 is a possible D gene (6 bases). Trimming left V 4 bases short and J 0 bases short, with 9 bases between. CDR1 and CDR2 (germline): MDHEN, SYDVKM. This CDR3 spans 15 amino acids. For the CDR3, the DNA is TGTGCCAGCAGTTCAGGACAGTCGAACACCGGGGAGCTGTTTTTT. Translating gives CASSSGQSNTGELFF.

This chain uses TRBV6-6 with TRBJ1-1, with D perhaps matching TRBD1 (5 bases). Germline V gene sequence: CDR1 MNHNY, CDR2 SVGAGI (reference sequence). CDR3 length: 14 residues. The V gene lost 6 bases and the J gene lost 1 base, with 12 bases spanning the gap. CDR3: CASSLGGENTEAFF. CDR3 coding DNA: TGTGCCAGCAGCCTGGGGGGGGAGAACACTGAAGCTTTCTTT.

This rearrangement joins TRBV7-2 to TRBJ2-4, with D possibly being TRBD1 (7 bases). CDR1 is SGHTA, CDR2 FQGNSA, per germline. Deletions cut 8 bases from V and 6 bases from J, with 17 bases between. The CDR3 is 14 residues long. The CDR3 sequence: CASGPRGVRNIQYF. DNA for the CDR3: TGTGCCAGCGGCCCCAGGGGGGTTAGAAACATTCAGTACTTC.

V usage is TRBV4-1 and J usage is TRBJ2-5; 10 nucleotides agree with TRBD2. Trimming at V came to 2 bases and at J to 2 bases, leaving 5 bases not matched to a gene. This CDR3 is 16 amino acids long. Germline V gene data show CDR1 as MGHRA and CDR2 as YSYEKL. This CDR3 reads CASSQPAGGRQETQYF. The CDR3 coding sequence is TGCGCCAGCAGCCAACCAGCGGGGGGGCGGCAAGAGACCCAGTACTTC.

For this clone: A junction end diverges from the germline sequence, so it may reflect a read error. The chain is built from TRBV7-7 and TRBJ2-3, with 11 positions matching TRBD2. CDR1 and CDR2 from the germline V gene are SSHAT and FNYEAQ (reference sequence). The CDR3 has 16 amino acids. The CDR3 reads CASSSVVAGGTDTQYF. DNA for the CDR3: TGTGCTAGCAGCTCCGTCGTAGCGGGGGGGACAGATACGCAGTATTTT.

This chain uses TRBV18 with TRBJ1-1, with 11 nucleotides matching TRBD1. The V and J ends lost 3 bases and 3 bases, in that order; junction bases with no gene match: 15. The CDR3 runs to 19 residues. Germline V CDR1 and CDR2: KGHSH, LQKENI. The CDR3 nucleotides are TGTGCCAGCTCACCTAGGGACTGGACAGGGGGCTTTTTTGACACTGAAGCTTTCTTT. Protein sequence: CASSPRDWTGGFFDTEAFF.

This sequence joins TRBV9 and TRBJ2-5; 15 nucleotides match TRBD2. Germline CDR1 and CDR2: SGDLS and YYNGEE. CDR3 length: 14 residues. V lost 0 bases, J lost 11 bases, and 2 bases stayed unmatched. The CDR3 coding sequence is TGTGCCAGCAGCGTAGATGGACTAGCGGGAGGGCAGTACTTC. It yields the protein CASSVDGLAGGQYF.

The CDR3 protein is CASIRTGPRSEQFF. The CDR3 DNA reads as TGTGCCAGCATCAGGACAGGGCCTAGGAGTGAGCAGTTCTTC. The V call is TRBV28, the J call TRBJ2-1, with 8 bases lining up with TRBD1. CDR3 length equals 14 residues. Per germline, CDR1 MDHEN and CDR2 SYDVKM. J was trimmed by 9 bases and V by 7 bases; bases with no gene match: 11.

V gene TRBV7-2 combines with J gene TRBJ2-7; TRBD2 agrees at 7 bases. V lost 5 bases to trimming and J lost 2 bases; unmatched junction nucleotides: 3. Germline V CDR1 and CDR2: SGHTA, FQGNSA. The CDR3 is 13 amino acids. The CDR3 region is CASSRDYAYEQYF. The DNA of the CDR3 is TGTGCCAGCAGCCGGGACTACGCCTACGAGCAGTACTTC.

The rearrangement uses TRBV2 and TRBJ2-3; 11 positions match TRBD2. Trimming cost V 2 bases and J 2 bases; bases outside gene matches: 9. Germline V gene data show CDR1 as SNHLY and CDR2 as FYNNEI. This CDR3 comprises 18 residues. In DNA, the CDR3 is TGTGCCAGCAGTGAATTAAGAGGGACTAGCGGCGACACAGATACGCAGTATTTT. Its translation: CASSELRGTSGDTDTQYF.

The rearrangement links TRBV30 to TRBJ2-6; 10 bases fit TRBD2. The V and J ends lost 8 bases and 6 bases, in that order; junction bases with no gene match: 19. From germline, CDR1 is GTSNPN and CDR2 SVGIG (reference sequence). The CDR3 runs 18 residues. The CDR3 is CARLDRSSGRDPANVLTF. The CDR3 region has the DNA TGTGCCCGATTGGATAGGTCTAGCGGGAGAGACCCGGCCAACGTCCTGACTTTC.

This sequence joins TRBV7-9 and TRBJ1-4, with D possibly matching TRBD1 (5 bases). CDR1 SEHNR and CDR2 FQNEAQ come from the germline V gene (reference sequence). V dropped 5 bases and J dropped 7 bases, with 17 bases sitting between them. The CDR3 contains 15 residues. CDR3 in DNA: TGTGCCAGCAGCCCCCCCCGGGGGTCAATTGAAAAACTGTTTTTT. Translating it yields CASSPPRGSIEKLFF.

This chain joins TRBV5-1 and TRBJ1-1, with TRBD1 matching over 7 bases. This CDR3 comprises 14 residues. The germline V gene encodes CDR1 SGHRS and CDR2 YFSETQ. V was pared by 4 bases and J by 3 bases, with 6 bases of the junction left unmatched. The CDR3 loop is CASSLGQFDTEAFF. The CDR3, as DNA: TGCGCCAGCAGCCTGGGACAGTTTGACACTGAAGCTTTCTTT. The variable domain in full, completed from reference TRBV5-1 and TRBJ1-1, reads KAGVTQTPRYLIKTRGQQVTLSCSPISGHRSVSWYQQTPGQGLQFLFEYFSETQRNKGNFPGRFSGRQFSNSRSEMNVSTLELGDSALYLCASSLGQFDTEAFFGQGTRLTVV.

This clone occurred once. The V gene is TRBV5-1, the J gene TRBJ1-5; D call uncertain. This CDR3 has 15 amino acids. Germline lookup yields CDR1 SGHRS and CDR2 YFSETQ. With 3 bases removed from V and 1 base from J, the gap between germline ends came to 11 bases. CDR3 in amino acids: CASSWAGESNQPQHF. DNA of the CDR3: TGCGCCAGCAGCTGGGCGGGTGAGAGCAATCAGCCCCAGCATTTT. The variable domain in full, completed from reference TRBV5-1 and TRBJ1-5, reads KAGVTQTPRYLIKTRGQQVTLSCSPISGHRSVSWYQQTPGQGLQFLFEYFSETQRNKGNFPGRFSGRQFSNSRSEMNVSTLELGDSALYLCASSWAGESNQPQHFGDGTRLSIL.

This clone was observed a single time. J is TRBJ1-2 and V is TRBV25-1, with 8 bases fitting TRBD1. Germline trimming cut 8 bases from V and 3 bases from J; bases unmatched to any gene: 8. CDR1 and CDR2 from the germline V gene are MGHDK and SYGVNS. CDR3 length: 14 residues. Here the CDR3 DNA reads TGTGCCAGCTACGCAGGGGGCAGGGACTATGGCTACACCTTC. Protein: CASYAGGRDYGYTF.

As DNA, the CDR3 is TGTGCCGCCTGGAACGGGACTAGCGGGGGCACAGATACGCAGTATTTT. This translates into CAAWNGTSGGTDTQYF. The gene calls are TRBV10-3 and TRBJ2-3; 13 nucleotides align to TRBD2. The length of the CDR3 is 16 residues. The V and J ends lost 11 bases and 1 base, in that order; junction bases with no gene match: 9. Germline values: CDR1 ENHRY, CDR2 SYGVKD.

The chain carries TRBV21-1 and TRBJ2-3; whether TRBD2, the table's D call, matches the DNA was not checked. TRBV21-1 counts as a pseudogene. The CDR3 loop spans 16 amino acids. The CDR3 loop reads CASSKEGTSVTYTQYF. CDR3 sequence (DNA): TGTGCCAGCAGCAAAGAGGGGACTAGCGTTACGTATACGCAGTATTTT.